Following are 28 T cell receptor beta chains from one sample sequenced in a study of blood T cell repertoires in COVID-19. Sequencing used immunoSEQ multiplex PCR; TCRdb keeps in-frame clones, though not all of them. The profile shows approximately 68,000 clones, about 88% of them singletons. Sequencing was done on a sample of peripheral blood. The receptors come from a man between 65 and 85 years old with active or convalescent COVID-19.

In its sample, this clone was seen a few times. The V and J genes are TRBV3-1 (or the pseudogene TRBV3-2) and TRBJ2-2; D gene uncertain. The CDR3 consists of 15 residues. Trimming took off 0 bases at V and 5 bases at J, with 10 bases between the two ends. Germline CDR1 is LGHDT and CDR2 is YNNKEL (reference sequence). The CDR3 DNA follows: TGTGCCAGCAGCCAAGATTTAGTTCGGACCGGGGAGCTGTTTTTT. Protein product: CASSQDLVRTGELFF.

The chain combines TRBV5-4 with TRBJ2-7, with TRBD2 matching over 12 bases. Trimming removed 4 bases from V and 3 bases from J; junction bases left unmatched: 5. Germline V gene lookup returns CDR1 SGHNT and CDR2 YYREEE (reference sequence). This CDR3 comprises 15 residues. Here the CDR3 DNA reads TGTGCCAGCAGCCCGCTAGCGGGAGGGGTCTACGAGCAGTACTTC. It specifies CASSPLAGGVYEQYF. Variable domain in full (rest from reference TRBV5-4 and TRBJ2-7): ETGVTQSPTHLIKTRGQQVTLRCSSQSGHNTVSWYQQALGQGPQFIFQYYREEENGRGNFPPRFSGLQFPNYSSELNVNALELDDSALYLCASSPLAGGVYEQYFGPGTRLTVT.

V is TRBV5-1 and J is TRBJ2-2, with 13 nucleotides matching TRBD2. The junction had 2 bases not matched to a gene; V was cut back by 0 bases and J by 0 bases. The length of the CDR3 is 18 residues. CDR1 is SGHRS, CDR2 YFSETQ, per germline. The CDR3 bases are TGCGCCAGCAGCTTGGGGGGACTAGCGGGGACGAACACCGGGGAGCTGTTTTTT. Its translation is CASSLGGLAGTNTGELFF.

The chain uses TRBV5-6 and TRBJ2-7; D might be TRBD1 (6 bases). The CDR3 has 12 residues. Trimming took off 7 bases at V and 3 bases at J, with 11 bases between the two ends. Germline CDR1 reads SGHDT; CDR2 reads YYEEEE. CDR3: CASGRDNYEQYF. For the CDR3, the DNA is TGTGCCAGCGGCCGGGACAACTACGAGCAGTACTTC.

This clone appeared once. This chain links TRBV6-6 with TRBJ2-7, with a possible D match to TRBD2 (5 bases). Germline values: CDR1 MNHNY, CDR2 SVGAGI (reference sequence). The CDR3 has 12 amino acids. Trimming pared 6 bases from V and 5 bases from J, leaving 11 bases between. Here the CDR3 DNA reads TGTGCCAGCAGCCAAACTAGAAACGAGCAGTACTTC. It is translated as CASSQTRNEQYF.

The rearrangement uses TRBV5-1 and TRBJ2-1; TRBD1 might be the D (6 bases). Germline V gene sequence: CDR1 SGHRS, CDR2 YFSETQ. CDR3 length equals 15 residues. V was clipped by 4 bases and J by 2 bases, with 13 bases between them. CDR3 loop: CASSVTGTAYNEQFF. The CDR3 coding sequence is TGCGCCAGCAGCGTGACAGGAACCGCCTACAATGAGCAGTTCTTC.

This clone appeared a single time. The gene calls are TRBV21-1 and TRBJ1-2; the tabulated D call, TRBD1, remains unverified against the DNA. TRBV21-1 is given as a pseudogene. The CDR3 totals 15 residues. CDR3 loop: CASSKVAGAKSGYTF. The CDR3 nucleotides are TGTGCCAGCAGCAAAGTGGCAGGGGCGAAGAGTGGCTACACCTTC.

The V gene is TRBV10-3, the J gene TRBJ2-7, with 10 nucleotides matching TRBD1. V shed 4 bases and J 11 bases; nucleotides not matched to a gene: 2. Germline CDR1 and CDR2: ENHRY and SYGVKD. The CDR3 length is 11 residues. CDR3 coding DNA: TGTGCCATCAGTGCGGGACAGGGGAAGTACTTC. Amino acid sequence: CAISAGQGKYF.

The CDR3 reads CASSPRADNTGELFF. The CDR3 bases are TGTGCCAGCTCACCACGTGCAGATAACACCGGGGAGCTGTTTTTT. V is TRBV18 and J is TRBJ2-2; D gene uncertain. The CDR3 length is 15 residues. The germline gives CDR1 KGHSH, CDR2 LQKENI. The V end was cut by 1 base, the J end by 2 bases, with 8 bases between. The full variable domain, rest sourced from reference TRBV18 and TRBJ2-2, is NAGVMQNPRHLVRRRGQEARLRCSPMKGHSHVYWYRQLPEEGLKFMVYLQKENIIDESGMPKERFSAEFPKEGPSILRIQQVVRGDSAAYFCASSPRADNTGELFFGEGSRLTVL.

The rearrangement links TRBV5-6 to TRBJ2-2, with 11 positions matching TRBD1. The germline CDR1 and CDR2 sequences are SGHDT and YYEEEE. Trimming cost V 5 bases and J 6 bases; bases outside gene matches: 9. The CDR3 extends over 16 amino acids. CDR3 coding DNA: TGTGCCAGCAGTGGGGACAGGGGGTTCGGGCCCGGGGAGCTGTTTTTT. Translating it yields CASSGDRGFGPGELFF.

This clone was recorded once. The chain links TRBV19 to TRBJ2-2, with D maybe TRBD2 (7 bases). Germline V gene data show CDR1 as LNHDA and CDR2 as SQIVND (reference sequence). Trimming stripped 7 bases from V and 5 bases from J, with 14 bases between. The length of the CDR3 is 14 residues. In nucleotides, the CDR3 is TGTGCCAGTAACGGGGGGCTGGGAACCGGGGAGCTGTTTTTT. As protein: CASNGGLGTGELFF.

J is TRBJ2-5 and V is TRBV15; D possibly corresponds to TRBD2 (6 bases). The CDR3 length is 14 residues. CDR1 LNHNV and CDR2 YYDKDF come from the germline V gene (reference sequence). The V end was cut by 5 bases, the J end by 3 bases, with 13 bases between. CDR3 in DNA: TGTGCCACCAGCGGTCCCGGGAGAGAAGAGACCCAGTACTTC. This codes for CATSGPGREETQYF.

The chain links TRBV2 to TRBJ2-7, with a weak D call TRBD1 (5 bases). The CDR3 covers 13 residues. Per germline, CDR1 SNHLY and CDR2 FYNNEI. Trimming took 6 bases from V and 0 from J, leaving 9 bases between them. CDR3 nucleotide sequence: TGTGCCAGCAGACGACAGAGCTCCTACGAGCAGTACTTC. Encoded protein: CASRRQSSYEQYF. Variable domain in full (rest from reference TRBV2 and TRBJ2-7): EPEVTQTPSHQVTQMGQEVILRCVPISNHLYFYWYRQILGQKVEFLVSFYNNEISEKSEIFDDQFSVERPDGSNFTLKIRSTKLEDSAMYFCASRRQSSYEQYFGPGTRLTVT.

The V and J genes are TRBV6-4 and TRBJ2-1; 8 bases are a match to TRBD1. The CDR3 extends over 12 amino acids. V lost 4 bases and J lost 9; bases outside the gene matches: 2. Germline lookup yields CDR1 MRHNA and CDR2 SNTAGT. CDR3 coding DNA: TGTGCCAGCAGTGGACAGGGGACTGAGCAGTTCTTC. Translated, it gives CASSGQGTEQFF.

This CDR3 reads CSVDRGGSSYEQYF. DNA of the CDR3: TGCAGCGTTGATCGGGGGGGGAGCTCCTACGAGCAGTACTTC. J is TRBJ2-7 and V is TRBV29-1; 8 bases fit TRBD2. The CDR3 loop spans 14 amino acids. Germline V gene lookup returns CDR1 SQVTM and CDR2 ANQGSEA. V was clipped by 3 bases and J by 0 bases; unmatched bases: 4.

This chain joins TRBV11-2 and TRBJ1-4; possible D gene TRBD1, 5 bases. Germline V gene sequence: CDR1 SGHAT, CDR2 FQNNGV. The CDR3 totals 15 residues. V shed 5 bases and J shed 3 bases, with 13 bases lying between them. As DNA, the CDR3 is TGTGCCAGCAGCCCTCGACGGGGGGCTAATGAAAAACTGTTTTTT. Amino acids: CASSPRRGANEKLFF.

V gene TRBV11-2 combines with J gene TRBJ2-5, with 15 bases matching TRBD2. V was clipped by 5 bases and J by 3 bases; unmatched bases: 4. The CDR3 totals 16 residues. CDR1 and CDR2 from the germline V gene are SGHAT and FQNNGV. Here the CDR3 reads CASSPRTSGGEETQYF. The DNA of the CDR3 is TGTGCCAGCAGCCCGAGGACTAGCGGGGGGGAAGAGACCCAGTACTTC.

The V call is TRBV18, the J call TRBJ1-3; D is perhaps TRBD1 (5 bases). There are 18 residues in the CDR3. The V end was cut by 1 base, the J end by 0 bases, with 16 bases between. Germline CDR1 reads KGHSH; CDR2 reads LQKENI. CDR3 in amino acids: CASSPQNLGGTSGNTIYF. In DNA form, the CDR3 reads TGTGCCAGCTCACCACAGAACCTGGGGGGGACCTCTGGAAACACCATATATTTT.

CDR3 protein: CASSPGARGRTTQHF. The CDR3 bases are TGTGCCAGCTCGCCAGGGGCGCGGGGAAGAACGACCCAGCATTTT. The rearrangement links TRBV18 to TRBJ1-5, with D possibly being TRBD1 (6 bases). The CDR3 has 15 residues. CDR1 KGHSH and CDR2 LQKENI come from the germline V gene. V lost 6 bases to trimming and J lost 11 bases, with 23 bases between them.

This CDR3 reads CASSQVHTMNTEAFF. The CDR3 DNA reads as TGTGCCAGCAGCCAAGTCCACACTATGAACACTGAAGCTTTCTTT. This chain connects TRBV3-1 (or the pseudogene TRBV3-2) to TRBJ1-1; D unclear. Trimming took off 1 base at V and 0 bases at J, with 9 bases between the two ends. The CDR3 extends over 15 amino acids. Germline loops: CDR1 LGHDT, CDR2 YNNKEL (reference sequence).

The rearrangement joins TRBV6-6 to TRBJ1-1, with unresolved D. CDR1 is MNHNY and CDR2 is SVGAGI in the germline V gene (reference sequence). This CDR3 comprises 11 residues. The ends were cut back, 2 bases at V and 5 bases at J, with 3 bases in the middle. The CDR3 coding sequence is TGTGCCAGCAGTTACCTAACTGAAGCTTTCTTT. Protein sequence: CASSYLTEAFF.

The rearrangement joins TRBV6-5 to TRBJ2-3; 10 bases agree with TRBD2. This CDR3 contains 14 residues. The junction had 1 base not matched to a gene; V was cut back by 6 bases and J by 1 base. From germline, CDR1 is MNHEY and CDR2 SVGAGI. CDR3 DNA sequence: TGTGCCAGCAGGAGCGGGGGGGGCACAGATACGCAGTATTTT. It translates to CASRSGGGTDTQYF.

This chain connects TRBV3-1 (or the pseudogene TRBV3-2) to TRBJ2-5; D is uncertain. The CDR3 consists of 13 residues. The germline V gene has CDR1 LGHDT and CDR2 YNNKEL (reference sequence). The V end lost 2 bases, the J end lost 5 bases, and 9 bases lay between the germline ends. The chain's CDR3 is CASSQSWSETQYF. The CDR3 DNA reads as TGTGCCAGCAGCCAAAGCTGGTCGGAGACCCAGTACTTC.

The chain uses TRBV2 and TRBJ2-6, with 9 bases matching TRBD2. The V segment lost 10 bases and the J segment 2 bases; nucleotides outside the gene matches: 12. The CDR3 length is 17 residues. Germline loops: CDR1 SNHLY, CDR2 FYNNEI. CDR3 sequence reads: CATFSGGLVTGANVLTF. The CDR3 region has the DNA TGTGCCACGTTTAGCGGGGGCCTCGTAACTGGGGCCAACGTCCTGACTTTC.

The genes are TRBV30 and TRBJ2-3; a possible D gene is TRBD1 (5 bases). There are 12 residues in the CDR3. The germline gives CDR1 GTSNPN, CDR2 SVGIG (reference sequence). Between the trimmed V and J ends, which lost 5 bases and 6 bases, there was a span of 12 bases. CDR3 protein: CAWDSGFDTQYF. CDR3 DNA: TGTGCCTGGGACAGTGGGTTTGATACGCAGTATTTT.

The chain couples TRBV25-1 to TRBJ1-2; 10 bases fit TRBD1. The CDR3 runs to 18 residues. V was clipped by 2 bases and J by 1 base; unmatched bases: 10. Germline CDR1 reads MGHDK; CDR2 reads SYGVNS. Written as DNA, the CDR3 is TGTGCCAGCAGTGAAATCCGGGACAGGGGAGGGGGTAACTATGGCTACACCTTC. Residues: CASSEIRDRGGGNYGYTF.

The chain combines TRBV5-1 with TRBJ1-1; no reliable D call. This CDR3 is 17 amino acids long. Germline loops: CDR1 SGHRS, CDR2 YFSETQ. Trimming removed 0 bases at V and 0 bases at J, with 15 bases between. As DNA, the CDR3 is TGCGCCAGCAGCTTGGGATCATCAAGCTTCATGAACACTGAAGCTTTCTTT. It specifies CASSLGSSSFMNTEAFF.

This chain joins TRBV5-1 and TRBJ2-2; no definite D call. Per germline, CDR1 SGHRS and CDR2 YFSETQ. The CDR3 contains 13 residues. Trimming stripped 0 bases from V and 8 bases from J, with 8 bases between. The chain's CDR3 is CASSLAPEGELFF. In nucleotides, the CDR3 is TGCGCCAGCAGCTTGGCCCCGGAGGGGGAGCTGTTTTTT.